These 30 T cell receptor beta chains were sequenced from one sample in a study of CD8 T cells in Susac syndrome. The RNA, roughly 0.5 to 1 ug, was put through reverse transcription using random hexamers. From the immunoSEQ multiplex PCR reads, TCRdb called clonotypes with MiXCR, one entry per CDR3 protein. This sample carries a few hundred thousand distinct CDR3 sequences, over 90% of them seen once, and the ten largest clones take approximately 0.08%. Sequenced input: CD4+ T cells from PBMCs. The origin of the receptors is a human donor with multiple sclerosis.

As to this clonotype: One end of the junction does not line up with germline, which may come from a read error. This chain links TRBV9 with TRBJ1-1; D ambiguous. This CDR3 spans 12 amino acids. Germline CDR1 SGDLS, CDR2 YYNGEE. The chain's CDR3 is CASSAVNSEAFF. The CDR3 bases are TGTGCCAGCAGCGCCGTGAACTCTGAAGCTTTCTTT.

The chain employs TRBV5-4 and TRBJ2-3, with TRBD2 as a possible D gene (5 bases). In germline, CDR1 is SGHNT, CDR2 YYREEE (reference sequence). The V gene lost 4 bases and the J gene lost 3 bases, with 12 bases spanning the gap. The CDR3 totals 14 residues. CDR3 bases: TGTGCCAGCAGCGCTGACTGGAGGACAGATACGCAGTATTTT. Its translation: CASSADWRTDTQYF.

This rearrangement joins TRBV9 to TRBJ2-7; maybe TRBD1 (5 bases). Germline CDR1 and CDR2: SGDLS and YYNGEE. V was clipped by 0 bases and J by 4 bases, with 5 bases between them. This CDR3 comprises 12 residues. The CDR3, as DNA: TGTGCCAGCAGCGTAGAGGGGTACGAGCAGTACTTC. Protein sequence: CASSVEGYEQYF.

The genes are TRBV30 and TRBJ1-4; D gene ambiguous. V lost 3 bases and J lost 0, with 11 bases in between. The germline gives CDR1 GTSNPN, CDR2 SVGIG (reference sequence). CDR3 length: 15 amino acids. CDR3 DNA sequence: TGTGCCTGGAGCCCACTACAGACAACTAATGAAAAACTGTTTTTT. Translated: CAWSPLQTTNEKLFF.

The rearrangement links TRBV20-1 to TRBJ1-1; D unresolved. V lost 5 bases and J lost 3, with 4 bases in between. The germline gives CDR1 DFQATT, CDR2 SNEGSKA (reference sequence). This CDR3 has 10 amino acids. This CDR3 is CSAEYTEAFF. For the CDR3, the DNA is TGCAGTGCTGAGTACACTGAAGCTTTCTTT.

This chain joins TRBV7-2 and TRBJ2-1; 8 bases align to TRBD1. The CDR3 length is 13 residues. J was trimmed by 14 bases and V by 5 bases; bases with no gene match: 11. From germline, CDR1 is SGHTA and CDR2 FQGNSA. CDR3 loop: CASSMRLDREEFF. CDR3 DNA: TGTGCCAGCAGCATGCGATTGGACAGGGAGGAGTTCTTC.

The V and J genes are TRBV5-4 and TRBJ2-1, with 7 bases fitting TRBD1. Germline CDR1 SGHNT, CDR2 YYREEE (reference sequence). Losses at the gene ends were 1 base for V and 4 bases for J; bases not matched to a gene: 2. CDR3 length equals 14 residues. CDR3 residues: CASSLRDSYNEQFF. CDR3 sequence (DNA): TGTGCCAGCAGCTTGCGGGACAGTTACAATGAGCAGTTCTTC.

This chain uses TRBV12-3 or TRBV12-4 with TRBJ2-5; 9 nucleotides align to TRBD1. The CDR3 is 14 residues long. Trimming removed 2 bases from V and 5 bases from J; junction bases left unmatched: 3. CDR3 protein: CASSLTGGYETQYF. DNA for the CDR3: TGTGCCAGCAGTTTAACAGGGGGCTATGAGACCCAGTACTTC.

This clonotype was observed once. V and J are TRBV3-1 and TRBJ1-5; unclear D gene. The V end lost 0 bases, the J end lost 9 bases, and 15 bases lay between the germline ends. This CDR3 region has 15 residues. Per germline, CDR1 LGHDT and CDR2 YNNKEL (reference sequence). CDR3 protein: CASSQDGSVSGPQHF. CDR3 DNA: TGTGCCAGCAGCCAAGATGGTTCAGTCTCGGGGCCCCAGCATTTT.

V and J are TRBV20-1 and TRBJ2-3; either TRBD1 or TRBD2 may fit D (6 bases each). Germline V gene data show CDR1 as DFQATT and CDR2 as SNEGSKA (reference sequence). The ends were cut back, 6 bases at V and 2 bases at J, with 15 bases in the middle. The CDR3 covers 14 residues. The CDR3 region has the DNA TGCAGTGCCGTAGGGGGAGGCCCCACAGATACGCAGTATTTT. Residues: CSAVGGGPTDTQYF.

The chain carries TRBV7-9 and TRBJ2-7, with unresolved D. The CDR3 length is 13 residues. Germline V gene sequence: CDR1 SEHNR, CDR2 FQNEAQ (reference sequence). Trimming removed 1 base at V and 5 bases at J, with 9 bases between. Here the CDR3 reads CASSLVGINEQYF. In nucleotides, the CDR3 is TGTGCCAGCAGCTTAGTAGGGATAAACGAGCAGTACTTC.

The genes are TRBV9 and TRBJ2-5; 7 bases fit TRBD1. Trimming took 4 bases from V and 2 from J; bases not matched to a gene: 5. Germline V lookup: CDR1 SGDLS, CDR2 YYNGEE. The CDR3 length is 14 residues. The CDR3 region has the DNA TGTGCCAGCAGCTCGGGACAGCCTCAAGAGACCCAGTACTTC. It yields the protein CASSSGQPQETQYF.

J is TRBJ1-2 and V is TRBV12-3 or TRBV12-4; 11 bases agree with TRBD1. This CDR3 is 14 amino acids long. The V and J ends lost 6 bases and 8 bases, in that order; junction bases with no gene match: 8. In DNA, the CDR3 is TGTGCCAGCAGCCACGGACAGGGGGCCCGGGGCTACACCTTC. The encoded protein is CASSHGQGARGYTF.

The V and J genes are TRBV30 and TRBJ1-2; a weak D match, TRBD1 (6 bases). Germline CDR1 and CDR2: GTSNPN and SVGIG (reference sequence). The CDR3 runs to 14 residues. With 7 bases removed from V and 0 bases from J, the gap between germline ends came to 15 bases. The CDR3 reads CASVTGSSNYGYTF. The CDR3 DNA is TGTGCCTCCGTGACAGGCTCTTCTAACTATGGCTACACCTTC.

This clonotype was counted once. The chain recombines TRBV20-1 with TRBJ1-5; no definite D call. The CDR3 has 15 amino acids. V was shortened by 1 base and J by 3 bases, with 13 bases between the two germline ends. In germline, CDR1 is DFQATT, CDR2 SNEGSKA (reference sequence). CDR3 region: CSARVGTALNQPQHF. CDR3 nucleotide sequence: TGCAGTGCTAGAGTAGGTACAGCTCTCAATCAGCCCCAGCATTTT.

V usage is TRBV7-2 and J usage is TRBJ2-5; D gene uncertain. In germline, CDR1 is SGHTA, CDR2 FQGNSA. This CDR3 is 14 amino acids long. Between the trimmed V and J ends, which lost 1 base and 2 bases, there was a span of 8 bases. The DNA for the CDR3 is TGTGCCAGCAGCTTAGACTTGAATCAAGAGACCCAGTACTTC. It codes for CASSLDLNQETQYF.

The rearrangement joins TRBV29-1 to TRBJ2-5; a possible D gene is TRBD2 (5 bases). The length of the CDR3 is 13 residues. The germline V gene encodes CDR1 SQVTM and CDR2 ANQGSEA. V lost 3 bases and J lost 3, with 11 bases in between. The CDR3 spells CSVDTFGKETQYF. The CDR3 DNA reads TGCAGCGTTGATACCTTCGGGAAAGAGACCCAGTACTTC.

The rearrangement joins TRBV9 to TRBJ2-1, with D maybe TRBD2 (5 bases). The CDR3 is 14 amino acids. V shed 4 bases and J shed 9 bases, with 17 bases lying between them. Germline lookup yields CDR1 SGDLS and CDR2 YYNGEE. The CDR3 is CASSPRVSGSEQFF. The CDR3 DNA reads TGTGCCAGCAGCCCGCGGGTTTCGGGGAGTGAGCAGTTCTTC.

V usage is TRBV7-2 and J usage is TRBJ1-4; D unclear. Trimming removed 3 bases at V and 6 bases at J, with 5 bases between. In germline, CDR1 is SGHTA, CDR2 FQGNSA. This CDR3 region has 12 residues. Here the CDR3 reads CASSFSDEKLFF. Written as DNA, the CDR3 is TGTGCCAGCAGCTTTAGTGATGAAAAACTGTTTTTT.

This chain joins TRBV20-1 and TRBJ2-1; 8 nucleotides match TRBD2. In germline, CDR1 is DFQATT, CDR2 SNEGSKA (reference sequence). The CDR3 covers 15 residues. V was pared by 5 bases and J by 4 bases, with 10 bases of the junction left unmatched. The CDR3 spells CSAAIPGLEYNEQFF. The CDR3 DNA reads TGCAGTGCTGCGATTCCGGGACTAGAGTACAATGAGCAGTTCTTC.

This rearrangement joins TRBV19 to TRBJ1-1; TRBD1 matches at 7 bases. The CDR3 is made up of 14 amino acids. Germline lookup yields CDR1 LNHDA and CDR2 SQIVND (reference sequence). Losses at the gene ends were 5 bases for V and 5 bases for J; bases not matched to a gene: 8. The CDR3 loop reads CASSERQGWTEAFF. In nucleotides, the CDR3 is TGTGCCAGTAGTGAACGACAGGGCTGGACTGAAGCTTTCTTT.

The chain uses TRBV3-1 and TRBJ2-1; D is undetermined. Between the trimmed V and J ends, which lost 1 base and 5 bases, there was a span of 6 bases. Germline CDR1 is LGHDT and CDR2 is YNNKEL (reference sequence). This CDR3 is 13 amino acids long. CDR3 bases: TGTGCCAGCAGCCAAGCCCTTCACAATGAGCAGTTCTTC. Protein product: CASSQALHNEQFF.

This sequence joins TRBV6-4 and TRBJ1-1; the D is unclear. Trimming took 5 bases from V and 6 from J, leaving 13 bases between them. CDR3 length equals 13 residues. Per the germline V gene, CDR1 is MRHNA and CDR2 is SNTAGT. As DNA, the CDR3 is TGTGCCAGCAGTCAAGACAAAGGTTCTGAAGCTTTCTTT. Residues: CASSQDKGSEAFF.

This chain joins TRBV5-4 and TRBJ1-2; D may be TRBD1 (5 bases). Germline V gives CDR1 SGHNT, CDR2 YYREEE (reference sequence). The CDR3 sequence is 14 residues long. V lost 1 base and J 5 bases, leaving 12 bases between the germline ends. CDR3 loop: CASSLNPTEYGYTF. The CDR3 coding sequence is TGTGCCAGCAGCTTGAACCCGACAGAGTATGGCTACACCTTC.

For this clonotype: A much larger clone differs by one base, so this may be a read error. V and J are TRBV28 and TRBJ1-2; D call uncertain. Germline CDR1 reads MDHEN; CDR2 reads SYDVKM. The CDR3 runs 11 residues. V lost 3 bases to trimming and J lost 5 bases, with 4 bases between them. The DNA for the CDR3 is TGTGCCAGCAGTTTGCGGTATGGCTACACCTTC. This encodes CASSLRYGYTF.

The rearrangement uses TRBV6-1 and TRBJ1-5, with D possibly being TRBD1 (5 bases). Germline V CDR1 and CDR2: MNHNS, SASEGT. The V end lost 2 bases, the J end lost 10 bases, and 15 bases lay between the germline ends. The CDR3 covers 14 residues. CDR3 sequence reads: CASSELWTKDPQHF. CDR3 in DNA: TGTGCCAGCAGTGAACTCTGGACAAAGGATCCCCAGCATTTT.

The chain has TRBV20-1 and TRBJ1-5, with D tentatively TRBD1 (5 bases). The CDR3 sequence is 14 residues long. Germline-derived CDR1 and CDR2 are DFQATT and SNEGSKA (reference sequence). V dropped 7 bases and J dropped 2 bases, with 15 bases sitting between them. CDR3 amino acids: CSVNVGTGNQPQHF. The CDR3 nucleotides are TGCAGTGTCAACGTGGGGACGGGCAATCAGCCCCAGCATTTT.

The chain joins TRBV10-3 to TRBJ2-1, with TRBD2 matching 11 bases. This CDR3 is 15 amino acids long. CDR1 is ENHRY and CDR2 is SYGVKD in the germline V gene. V shed 6 bases, J shed 5 bases, and the junction held 6 bases outside the gene matches. This CDR3 reads CAIRALAGENNEQFF. The CDR3 DNA reads TGTGCCATCAGAGCACTAGCGGGGGAAAACAATGAGCAGTTCTTC.

The chain couples TRBV20-1 to TRBJ1-1; possible D gene TRBD1, 6 bases. This CDR3 comprises 13 residues. V was clipped by 3 bases and J by 3 bases, with 11 bases between them. Germline CDR1 DFQATT, CDR2 SNEGSKA (reference sequence). The CDR3 protein is CSARVRGDTEAFF. In nucleotides, the CDR3 is TGCAGTGCTAGGGTGAGGGGGGACACTGAAGCTTTCTTT.

The chain links TRBV27 to TRBJ2-3; 10 bases are shared with TRBD2. CDR1 is MNHEY and CDR2 is SMNVEV in the germline V gene (reference sequence). V dropped 3 bases and J dropped 4; count of bases not matched to a gene: 13. The CDR3 runs to 18 residues. CDR3 loop: CASSFSPSSGGPADTQYF. CDR3 nucleotides: TGTGCCAGCAGTTTCTCCCCCTCTAGCGGGGGCCCGGCAGATACGCAGTATTTT.